This T cell receptor (beta chain) stems from a study of blood T cells in healthy people across ages. Donors each provided about 10 milliliters of peripheral blood. Concerning this clonotype: The antigen is undetermined.

Study observations and caveats: The diversity estimates, figures obtained from one million T cells, were considered underestimates.

Together with a sample-barcoded 5' primer, a J-beta primer mix was included in a second PCR lasting about 6 to 11 cycles. TCRdb recomputed calls from the 5' RACE reads with MiXCR, one row per CDR3 protein. The data show roughly 730,000 distinct CDR3 sequences, approximately 53% seen once. Germline V gene sequence: CDR1 SGHNT, CDR2 YENEEA. This CDR3 has 13 residues. Trimming took 3 bases from V and 7 from J, leaving 10 bases between them. The clonotype was recovered from a man aged 40-55 years in good health. The V gene is TRBV11-3, the J gene TRBJ2-1; D gene ambiguous. The sequencing input was blood. CDR3 sequence reads: CASSFPIGNEQFF. The CDR3 DNA follows: TGTGCCAGCAGCTTCCCTATTGGGAATGAGCAGTTCTTC.